The sequence of this T cell receptor beta chain was determined in a study of Tregs in tolerant kidney transplant recipients. Study-wide findings and caveats: Tregs expanded with activated donor B cells seemed most donor-specific. Antigen-driven expansion was suggested because donor-specific Tregs expanded more than all Tregs in tolerant patients.

This table comes from immunoSEQ multiplex PCR, and its TCRdb copy is limited to in-frame clones, with some not included. The top ten hold approximately 0.56% of the sample, which has about 77,000 clones, around 98% seen once. This clone was observed a single time. Antigen: not known. Germline CDR1 reads SGHNT; CDR2 reads YENEEA. The germline V and J ends were trimmed by 1 base and 3 bases, with 13 bases remaining between them. This CDR3 region has 15 residues. The source was CD4+ T cells from blood, collected before the transplant. The chain has TRBV11-3 and TRBJ2-7; D possibly corresponds to TRBD2 (6 bases). The clonotype was recovered from a human donor who received a combined kidney and bone marrow transplant. This chain's CDR3 is CASSLGRGQDYEQYF. In DNA form, the CDR3 reads TGTGCCAGCAGCTTAGGGAGGGGCCAAGACTACGAGCAGTACTTC.